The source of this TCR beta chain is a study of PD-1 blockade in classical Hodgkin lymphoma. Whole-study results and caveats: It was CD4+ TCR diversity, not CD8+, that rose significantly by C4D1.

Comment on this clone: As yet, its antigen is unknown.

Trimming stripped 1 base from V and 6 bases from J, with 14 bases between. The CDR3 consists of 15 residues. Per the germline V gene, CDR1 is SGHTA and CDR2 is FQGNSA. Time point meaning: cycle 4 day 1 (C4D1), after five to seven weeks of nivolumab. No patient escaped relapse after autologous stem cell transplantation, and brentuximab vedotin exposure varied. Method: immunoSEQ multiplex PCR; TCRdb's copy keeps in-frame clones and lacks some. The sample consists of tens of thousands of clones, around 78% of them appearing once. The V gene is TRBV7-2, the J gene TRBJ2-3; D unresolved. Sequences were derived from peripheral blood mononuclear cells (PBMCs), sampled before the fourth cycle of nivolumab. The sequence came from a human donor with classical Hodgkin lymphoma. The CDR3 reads CASSLVGTLGDTQYF. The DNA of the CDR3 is TGTGCCAGCAGCTTAGTTGGTACGTTGGGGGATACGCAGTATTTT.